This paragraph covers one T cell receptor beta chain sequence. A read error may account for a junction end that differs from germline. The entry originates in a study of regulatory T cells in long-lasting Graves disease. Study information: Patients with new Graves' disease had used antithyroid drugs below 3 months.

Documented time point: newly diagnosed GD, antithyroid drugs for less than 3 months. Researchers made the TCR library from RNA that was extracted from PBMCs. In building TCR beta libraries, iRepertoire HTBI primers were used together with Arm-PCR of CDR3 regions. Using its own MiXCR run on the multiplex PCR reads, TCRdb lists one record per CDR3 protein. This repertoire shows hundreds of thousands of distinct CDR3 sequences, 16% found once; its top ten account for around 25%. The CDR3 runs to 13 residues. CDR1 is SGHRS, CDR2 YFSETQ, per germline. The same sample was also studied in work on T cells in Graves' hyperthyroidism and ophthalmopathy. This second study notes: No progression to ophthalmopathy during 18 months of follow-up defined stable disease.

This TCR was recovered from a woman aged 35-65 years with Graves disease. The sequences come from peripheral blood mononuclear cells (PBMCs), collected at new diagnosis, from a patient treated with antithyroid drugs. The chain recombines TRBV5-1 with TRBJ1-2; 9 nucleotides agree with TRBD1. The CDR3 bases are TGCGCCAGCAGCCAAGGGACAGGGCATGGCTACTCCTTC. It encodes CASSQGTGHGYSF.